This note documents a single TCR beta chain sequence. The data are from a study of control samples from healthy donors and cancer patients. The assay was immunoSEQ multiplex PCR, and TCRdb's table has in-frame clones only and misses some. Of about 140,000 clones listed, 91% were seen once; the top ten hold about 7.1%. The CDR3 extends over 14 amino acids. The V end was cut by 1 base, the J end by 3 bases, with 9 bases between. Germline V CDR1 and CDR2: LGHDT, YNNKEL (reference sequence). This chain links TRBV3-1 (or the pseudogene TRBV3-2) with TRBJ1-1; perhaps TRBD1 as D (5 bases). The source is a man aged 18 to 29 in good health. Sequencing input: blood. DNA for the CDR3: TGTGCCAGCAGCCAAGGGGGCTGGGACACTGAAGCTTTCTTT. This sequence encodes CASSQGGWDTEAFF.